This TCR beta chain was sequenced in a study of blood T cells in healthy people across ages. A second PCR of about 6 to 11 cycles used a sample-barcoded 5' primer and a J-beta primer mix. TCRdb called the 5' RACE reads again in MiXCR, with one record for every CDR3 protein. The sample lists more than 1,000,000 distinct CDR3 sequences, about 25% occurring once. For this clonotype: Its antigen is currently unknown.

The study, taken as a whole, reports: Because sorting was not performed, PBMCs prevented conclusive naive versus antigen-experienced comparison.

Each sample yielded at least 6 million isolated PBMCs. Every sample gave at least 6 micrograms of total RNA when it was extracted. The ends lost 5 bases at V and 6 bases at J; junction bases unmatched: 13. Germline loops: CDR1 SGHRS, CDR2 YFSETQ. This CDR3 comprises 15 residues. The sample also formed part of further work on T cells of mothers and their children. That investigation notes: Slightly higher overlap, not significant, was seen in related mother-child pairs than in unrelated pairs.

The rearrangement links TRBV5-1 to TRBJ1-2; 7 positions match TRBD1. The sequenced sample consisted of blood. This TCR was recovered from a girl aged 2-10 years in good health. CDR3 residues: CASRRQGSRNDGYTF. The CDR3 DNA follows: TGCGCCAGCAGACGACAGGGATCCCGGAATGATGGCTACACCTTC.